This paragraph reports one T cell receptor beta chain. CDR1 and CDR2 (germline): MRHNA, SNTAGT. V gave up 3 bases and J gave up 5 bases; unmatched junction bases: 3. This CDR3 is 14 amino acids long. The method was immunoSEQ multiplex PCR; TCRdb's version includes in-frame clones alone and lacks a portion of them. The table lists 140,000 or so clones, roughly 87% of them singletons. The data are from a study of cytomegalovirus exposure and HLA in healthy donors. The donors were members of the validation cohort, which comprised about 130 subjects and was separate from the first cohort of 600 to 850 subjects.

The chain employs TRBV6-4 and TRBJ2-3, with TRBD2 matching over 9 bases. The origin of this receptor is a man in his late teens or twenties in good health and CMV-seropositive. Sequencing used PBMCs. The CDR3 sequence: CASSERGGQDTQYF. The CDR3 DNA reads as TGTGCCAGCAGTGAGCGGGGGGGCCAAGATACGCAGTATTTT.